The 22 T cell receptor beta chains below come from one sample, sequenced in a study of blood T cell repertoires in COVID-19. Clones were sequenced by immunoSEQ multiplex PCR, and TCRdb holds only the in-frame ones, with some missing. The profile shows approximately 180,000 clones, 80% to 95% of them singletons. What was sequenced was peripheral blood. The receptors come from a man aged 45-60 years with acute or convalescent COVID-19.

The V and J genes are TRBV6-5 and TRBJ1-1; D not resolved. This CDR3 spans 14 amino acids. The germline CDR1 and CDR2 sequences are MNHEY and SVGAGI. Trimming pared 4 bases from V and 1 base from J, leaving 10 bases between. CDR3: CASSSGSWNTEAFF. Written as DNA, the CDR3 is TGTGCCAGCAGTTCGGGATCCTGGAACACTGAAGCTTTCTTT.

V usage is TRBV5-6 and J usage is TRBJ2-1, with D possibly being TRBD1 (8 bases). The CDR3 covers 16 residues. V was shortened by 4 bases and J by 5 bases, with 19 bases between the two germline ends. CDR1 and CDR2 from the germline V gene are SGHDT and YYEEEE. The CDR3 here is CASSQTWTGRDNEQFF. The DNA of the CDR3 is TGTGCCAGCAGCCAAACCTGGACAGGGAGGGACAATGAGCAGTTCTTC.

The V and J genes are TRBV9 and TRBJ2-7; 10 nucleotides agree with TRBD1. The CDR3 totals 16 residues. With V trimmed by 0 bases and J by 0 bases, 3 bases remained unmatched. CDR1 and CDR2 from the germline V gene are SGDLS and YYNGEE. CDR3 sequence (DNA): TGTGCCAGCAGCGTAGGTCGGACAGGGGGCTCCTACGAGCAGTACTTC. Encoded protein: CASSVGRTGGSYEQYF.

The chain joins TRBV3-1 (or the pseudogene TRBV3-2) to TRBJ1-5; TRBD1 might be the D (5 bases). Germline CDR1 and CDR2: LGHDT and YNNKEL (reference sequence). Trimming stripped 1 base from V and 1 base from J, with 8 bases between. The CDR3 is 15 amino acids. The chain's CDR3 is CASSQGGGSNQPQHF. The CDR3 DNA follows: TGTGCCAGCAGCCAAGGGGGGGGAAGCAATCAGCCCCAGCATTTT.

The chain links TRBV28 to TRBJ2-7; possibly TRBD1 for D (5 bases). The germline V gene encodes CDR1 MDHEN and CDR2 SYDVKM. This CDR3 is 17 amino acids long. The V gene lost 5 bases and the J gene lost 0 bases, with 20 bases spanning the gap. CDR3 sequence (DNA): TGTGCCAGCAGTCCCCCCCTGAGGCGGACAATCTCCTACGAGCAGTACTTC. Amino acids: CASSPPLRRTISYEQYF.

V usage is TRBV27 and J usage is TRBJ1-5; 8 bases agree with TRBD1. Germline CDR1 is MNHEY and CDR2 is SMNVEV (reference sequence). Losses at the gene ends were 1 base for V and 6 bases for J; bases not matched to a gene: 11. The CDR3 has 17 amino acids. CDR3 nucleotides: TGTGCCAGCAGTTTATTTTGGACAGGGAAGAGGCGTCAGCCCCAGCATTTT. Amino acid sequence: CASSLFWTGKRRQPQHF.

The CDR3 loop is CASSLTANTGELFF. CDR3 nucleotide sequence: TGTGCCAGCAGCCTGACAGCGAACACCGGGGAGCTGTTTTTT. J is TRBJ2-2 and V is TRBV5-5, with D perhaps TRBD1 (5 bases). In germline, CDR1 is SGHKS, CDR2 YYEKEE (reference sequence). CDR3 length equals 14 residues. V dropped 4 bases and J dropped 0 bases, with 7 bases sitting between them.

This clone was seen a handful of times. The chain carries TRBV9 and TRBJ2-2; 8 bases agree with TRBD1. The CDR3 runs to 16 residues. V shed 5 bases, J shed 1 base, and the junction held 7 bases outside the gene matches. CDR1 and CDR2 (germline): SGDLS, YYNGEE. The CDR3 nucleotides are TGTGCCAGCAGTTTAAGGGGACAGGTGAACACCGGGGAGCTGTTTTTT. Its protein is CASSLRGQVNTGELFF.

The J gene is TRBJ2-3, the V gene TRBV28; TRBD1 might be the D (6 bases). This CDR3 is built from 15 residues. Trimming removed 4 bases from V and 1 base from J, with 12 bases in between. Looked up from germline, CDR1 is MDHEN and CDR2 is SYDVKM. In DNA, the CDR3 is TGTGCCAGCAGTTCCCGACAGGTGGGCACAGATACGCAGTATTTT. Its protein product is CASSSRQVGTDTQYF.

The chain couples TRBV25-1 to TRBJ1-6; TRBD1 agrees at 9 bases. With 4 bases clipped from V and 9 bases from J, the junction kept 7 bases outside the gene matches. CDR3 length: 15 amino acids. From germline, CDR1 is MGHDK and CDR2 SYGVNS. The CDR3 region has the DNA TGTGCCAGCAGTGCCCGGACAGGGGAGATTTCACCCCTCCACTTT. This codes for CASSARTGEISPLHF.

This clone has just one count. This rearrangement joins TRBV10-3 to TRBJ2-1; 10 bases are a match to TRBD2. This CDR3 is built from 15 residues. Trimming removed 6 bases from V and 7 bases from J; junction bases left unmatched: 9. Germline V gene sequence: CDR1 ENHRY, CDR2 SYGVKD. CDR3 residues: CAIRKLAGEDNEQFF. CDR3 DNA sequence: TGTGCCATCAGGAAGCTAGCGGGAGAGGATAATGAGCAGTTCTTC.

This chain links TRBV3-1 (or the pseudogene TRBV3-2) with TRBJ1-3, with D uncertain. Trimming took off 3 bases at V and 1 base at J, with 7 bases between the two ends. Per the germline V gene, CDR1 is LGHDT and CDR2 is YNNKEL (reference sequence). The CDR3 covers 14 residues. CDR3 nucleotide sequence: TGTGCCAGCAGCCAGGGAGGGTCTGGAAACACCATATATTTT. This codes for CASSQGGSGNTIYF.

This chain joins TRBV11-2 and TRBJ2-3; 11 positions agree with TRBD2. CDR3 length: 17 amino acids. V lost 4 bases and J lost 5; bases outside the gene matches: 11. Germline loops: CDR1 SGHAT, CDR2 FQNNGV. The DNA for the CDR3 is TGTGCCAGCAGCTGGGCTAGCGGGAGGCCCCGGGGAGATACGCAGTATTTT. It is translated as CASSWASGRPRGDTQYF.

The chain links TRBV18 to TRBJ2-2; 7 nucleotides agree with TRBD2. Germline assignment: CDR1 KGHSH and CDR2 LQKENI. The CDR3 consists of 15 residues. V gave up 3 bases and J gave up 7 bases; unmatched junction bases: 8. The CDR3 loop reads CASSPGGSLGGELFF. In DNA form, the CDR3 reads TGTGCCAGCTCACCCGGCGGGAGCTTGGGCGGGGAGCTGTTTTTT. Full variable domain (remainder filled in from reference TRBV18 and TRBJ2-2): NAGVMQNPRHLVRRRGQEARLRCSPMKGHSHVYWYRQLPEEGLKFMVYLQKENIIDESGMPKERFSAEFPKEGPSILRIQQVVRGDSAAYFCASSPGGSLGGELFFGEGSRLTVL.

This clone was seen once. The V call is TRBV7-9, the J call TRBJ2-1; perhaps TRBD1 as D (5 bases). The germline gives CDR1 SEHNR, CDR2 FQNEAQ (reference sequence). The CDR3 spans 13 residues. Trimming left V 0 bases short and J 9 bases short, with 9 bases between. The CDR3 reads CASSLALQGEQFF. CDR3 nucleotides: TGTGCCAGCAGCTTAGCGCTTCAGGGTGAGCAGTTCTTC.

V is TRBV27 and J is TRBJ2-2, with 16 bases fitting TRBD2. The CDR3 is 17 residues long. Germline CDR1 and CDR2: MNHEY and SMNVEV (reference sequence). The ends lost 3 bases at V and 4 bases at J; junction bases unmatched: 2. CDR3 DNA sequence: TGTGCCAGCAGTTTGGGACTAGCGGGAGGGCCCACCGGGGAGCTGTTTTTT. Translating gives CASSLGLAGGPTGELFF.

This chain uses TRBV27 with TRBJ1-1; D gene unclear. Germline CDR1 MNHEY, CDR2 SMNVEV (reference sequence). This CDR3 has 16 residues. V was clipped by 5 bases and J by 0 bases, with 16 bases between them. This chain's CDR3 is CASSPREARMNTEAFF. The CDR3 DNA is TGTGCCAGCAGTCCGCGGGAAGCTAGAATGAACACTGAAGCTTTCTTT.

The rearrangement uses TRBV9 and TRBJ2-7; D call uncertain. V was shortened by 0 bases and J by 3 bases, with 13 bases between the two germline ends. CDR1 is SGDLS and CDR2 is YYNGEE in the germline V gene. This CDR3 is built from 15 residues. The DNA of the CDR3 is TGTGCCAGCAGCGTAGGTTCGGGTAGTGGCTACGAGCAGTACGTC. Translating gives CASSVGSGSGYEQYV.

The CDR3 region is CASSQDLPSNYEQYF. The CDR3 DNA is TGCGCCAGCAGCCAAGATTTGCCAAGCAATTACGAGCAGTACTTC. This chain links TRBV4-1 with TRBJ2-7; no reliable D call. CDR1 and CDR2 (germline): MGHRA, YSYEKL. V lost 0 bases to trimming and J lost 4 bases, with 13 bases between them. The CDR3 contains 15 residues.

The V and J genes are TRBV28 and TRBJ1-2; 9 bases fit TRBD1. This CDR3 has 15 amino acids. Per germline, CDR1 MDHEN and CDR2 SYDVKM. The V and J ends lost 4 bases and 7 bases, in that order; junction bases with no gene match: 10. The CDR3 region is CASSSGGQGLGGYTF. DNA of the CDR3: TGTGCCAGCAGTTCGGGGGGACAGGGTTTAGGTGGCTACACCTTC.

The chain is built from TRBV7-9 and TRBJ2-7; 8 bases are a match to TRBD1. Looked up from germline, CDR1 is SEHNR and CDR2 is FQNEAQ (reference sequence). The CDR3 runs 13 residues. V lost 8 bases, J lost 5 bases, and 8 bases stayed unmatched. The CDR3 nucleotides are TGTGCCAGCGACGGGACAGGTGACCACGAGCAGTACTTC. This encodes CASDGTGDHEQYF.

The chain carries TRBV29-1 and TRBJ1-4; D perhaps matches TRBD1 (6 bases). Trimming removed 6 bases at V and 5 bases at J, with 16 bases between. Germline CDR1 and CDR2: SQVTM and ANQGSEA. This CDR3 is built from 14 residues. In DNA form, the CDR3 reads TGCAGCGTGGCAAAGGGACACCTCAATGAAAAACTGTTTTTT. Protein: CSVAKGHLNEKLFF.